A selection of T cell receptor beta chains follows, all from one sample in a study of blood T cell repertoires in COVID-19. The method was immunoSEQ multiplex PCR; TCRdb's version includes in-frame clones alone and lacks a portion of them. Among about 250,000 clones listed, about 80% were seen once. Sample: peripheral blood. These receptor sequences come from a man at least 80 years old with acute or convalescent COVID-19. The CDR3 runs from the conserved cysteine through the conserved F or W. The order of the fields is J gene, V gene, D gene, clone size, CDR3 DNA, CDR3 protein. The D gene is left open where the match is weak. Clone size is shown for a subset of rows, as once, few, many or a class of expanded clone.

>TRBJ1-1|TRBV18|TRBD1|.
TGTGCCAGCTCACCTGACAGGGATAACACTGAAGCTTTCTTT
CASSPDRDNTEAFF
>TRBJ1-6|TRBV6-5|TRBD1|.
TGTGCCAGCAGTTCCCAGAAACAGGGGCGGCATTCACCCCTCCACTTT
CASSSQKQGRHSPLHF
>TRBJ2-2|TRBV19|TRBD2|.
TGTGCCAGCCGACTAGCGGGGGGAGCGAACACCGGGGAGCTGTTTTTT
CASRLAGGANTGELFF
>TRBJ2-5|TRBV6-1|.|few
TGTGCCAGCAGTGAACTGGCACAAGAGACCCAGTACTTC
CASSELAQETQYF
>TRBJ2-1|TRBV7-9|.|.
TGTGCCAGCAGCGTCGGAAGGACTATTGCCAATGAGCAGTTCTTC
CASSVGRTIANEQFF
>TRBJ2-5|TRBV14|TRBD1|.
TGTGCCAGCAGCCGAGACAGGGGACGAGAGACCCAGTACTTC
CASSRDRGRETQYF
>TRBJ1-3|TRBV18|.|.
TGTGCCAGCTCACCTCGACAGGCGTACTCTGGAAACACCATATATTTT
CASSPRQAYSGNTIYF
>TRBJ1-1|TRBV6-6|TRBD1|.
TGTGCCAGCAGTTCTCGGGGGACAGGCGTCGATGAAGCTTTCTTT
CASSSRGTGVDEAFF
>TRBJ2-4|TRBV2|TRBD2|.
TGTGCCAGCTGCCCGCGGGGGTTAGCCAAAAACATTCAGTACTTC
CASCPRGLAKNIQYF
>TRBJ1-2|TRBV6-5|TRBD1|few
TGTGCCAGCAGTAGACAGGGGGTAATTGGCTACACCTTC
CASSRQGVIGYTF
>TRBJ2-7|TRBV29-1|TRBD1|.
TGCAGCGTTGAATTTCGGGACAGGGCATCCTACGAGCAGTACTTC
CSVEFRDRASYEQYF
>TRBJ2-7|TRBV18|.|.
TGTGCCAGCTCACCCAACCGAGGCGGGATCTCTAAAGAGCAGTACTTC
CASSPNRGGISKEQYF
>TRBJ1-2|TRBV5-1|.|.
TGCGCCAGCAGCCCACGGCCCTCAGGGGAAAACGGCTACACCTTC
CASSPRPSGENGYTF
>TRBJ2-3|TRBV9|TRBD1|.
TGTGCCAGCAGCGCCCAACAGGGGGCGTCAGATACGCAGTATTTT
CASSAQQGASDTQYF
>TRBJ2-6|TRBV5-4|TRBD1|once
TGTGCCAGCAGCCCTCAGACAGGGGTGGCGTCTGGGGCCAACGTCCTGACTTTC
CASSPQTGVASGANVLTF
>TRBJ1-4|TRBV29-1|TRBD1|.
TGCAGCGTCGCGACAGGGGGAAATGAAAAACTGTTTTTT
CSVATGGNEKLFF
>TRBJ2-1|TRBV24-1|.|.
TGTGCCACCAGTGGAAATCGTCAGGGAGGATACAATGAGCAGTTCTTC
CATSGNRQGGYNEQFF